This T cell receptor (beta chain) derives from a study of shared clonotypes between healthy human individuals. CD45RO negativity and positive selection for CCR7 defined naive CD8 cells, a population that excluded terminally differentiated effector memory CD45RA+ cells. Every subset had its genomic DNA shared out evenly among several immunoSEQ plates. The protocol was immunoSEQ multiplex PCR, while the TCRdb copy is restricted to in-frame clones and leaves out a portion. The sample includes 600,000 or so clones, roughly 98% of them seen just once. This clonotype was obtained from a man under 40 in good health. Sequencing input: naive CD8+ T cells sorted from blood.

The CDR3 reads CASSFSNNEQFF. CDR3 DNA: TGTGCCAGCAGTTTCTCAAACAATGAGCAGTTCTTC. The V call is TRBV27, the J call TRBJ2-1, with D uncertain. CDR1 MNHEY and CDR2 SMNVEV come from the germline V gene (reference sequence). The CDR3 loop spans 12 amino acids. V was shortened by 3 bases and J by 5 bases, with 5 bases between the two germline ends.